The 9 T cell receptor beta chains presented below share a single source sample, sequenced in a study of T cell responses to AZD1222 COVID-19 vaccine. Assay: immunoSEQ multiplex PCR; the TCRdb copy retains only in-frame clones and omits some. This sample has 150,000 to 200,000 clones, with roughly 94% found just once. The sample was peripheral blood, taken 28 days after the second AZD1222 dose. Receptor source: an adult who received the AZD1222 COVID-19 vaccine.

The chain has TRBV18 and TRBJ2-7, with 8 bases aligning to TRBD1. Losses at the gene ends were 3 bases for V and 4 bases for J; bases not matched to a gene: 8. The CDR3 is 15 amino acids. Germline V CDR1 and CDR2: KGHSH, LQKENI. This CDR3 is CASSPPSGGQYEQYF. The CDR3 DNA reads TGTGCCAGCTCACCTCCTTCAGGGGGCCAGTACGAGCAGTACTTC.

This rearrangement joins TRBV7-9 to TRBJ1-3, with unresolved D. Germline V gene sequence: CDR1 SEHNR, CDR2 FQNEAQ (reference sequence). The CDR3 sequence is 15 residues long. V lost 5 bases and J lost 2, with 13 bases in between. CDR3 residues: CASSPTGNTGNTIYF. The CDR3 nucleotides read TGTGCCAGCAGCCCTACTGGGAATACTGGAAACACCATATATTTT.

This chain uses TRBV2 with TRBJ1-1, with D perhaps TRBD1 (6 bases). V dropped 6 bases and J dropped 0 bases, with 14 bases sitting between them. CDR1 is SNHLY, CDR2 FYNNEI, per germline. The CDR3 runs to 15 residues. The CDR3 nucleotides are TGTGCCAGCAGACCACTGACAGGATTGAACACTGAAGCTTTCTTT. Its protein is CASRPLTGLNTEAFF.

This rearrangement joins TRBV19 to TRBJ1-1, with unresolved D. V was clipped by 3 bases and J by 5 bases, with 10 bases between them. This CDR3 comprises 13 residues. In germline, CDR1 is LNHDA, CDR2 SQIVND (reference sequence). The CDR3 DNA reads TGTGCCAGTAGTATTCTACTGGGGACTGAAGCTTTCTTT. It is translated as CASSILLGTEAFF.

This clone occurred once. This rearrangement joins TRBV27 to TRBJ1-1; D call uncertain. V gave up 8 bases and J gave up 6 bases, with 13 bases separating them. The CDR3 is 12 residues long. The germline CDR1 and CDR2 sequences are MNHEY and SMNVEV (reference sequence). Written as DNA, the CDR3 is TGTGCCAGCCGAAACGGTGGGTCTGAAGCTTTCTTT. This sequence encodes CASRNGGSEAFF.

The chain combines TRBV6-5 with TRBJ1-5; D not certain. CDR3 length: 11 residues. The V gene lost 8 bases and the J gene lost 4 bases, with 6 bases spanning the gap. Germline V gene lookup returns CDR1 MNHEY and CDR2 SVGAGI. CDR3 sequence reads: CASSSNQPQHF. CDR3 DNA sequence: TGTGCCAGCTCTAGTAATCAGCCCCAGCATTTT.

The V gene is TRBV7-8, the J gene TRBJ1-2, with TRBD1 matching over 7 bases. The germline CDR1 and CDR2 sequences are SGHVS and FQNEAQ. This CDR3 spans 13 amino acids. The V segment lost 4 bases and the J segment 2 bases; nucleotides outside the gene matches: 1. CDR3 in DNA: TGTGCCAGCAGCTCACAGGGGAACTATGGCTACACCTTC. Protein: CASSSQGNYGYTF. Based on the CDR3 plus reference TRBV7-8 and TRBJ1-2, the full variable domain is GAGVSQSPRYKVAKRGQDVALRCDPISGHVSLFWYQQALGQGPEFLTYFQNEAQLDKSGLPSDRFFAERPEGSVSTLKIQRTQQEDSAVYLCASSSQGNYGYTFGSGTRLTVV.

The chain couples TRBV19 to TRBJ1-5, with 9 bases fitting TRBD1. V was clipped by 10 bases and J by 6 bases; unmatched bases: 7. Germline CDR1 and CDR2: LNHDA and SQIVND (reference sequence). This CDR3 is 13 amino acids long. CDR3 region: CATSTGGVQPQHF. For the CDR3, the DNA is TGTGCCACTAGCACAGGGGGCGTTCAGCCCCAGCATTTT. Looking up the rest from reference TRBV19 and TRBJ1-5 gives the full variable domain: DGGITQSPKYLFRKEGQNVTLSCEQNLNHDAMYWYRQDPGQGLRLIYYSQIVNDFQKGDIAEGYSVSREKKESFPLTVTSAQKNPTAFYLCATSTGGVQPQHFGDGTRLSIL.

The V gene is TRBV20-1, the J gene TRBJ1-6, with D possibly matching TRBD1 (6 bases). The CDR3 is 13 residues long. Germline loops: CDR1 DFQATT, CDR2 SNEGSKA (reference sequence). The V and J ends lost 3 bases and 9 bases respectively, with 12 bases between them. CDR3 coding DNA: TGCAGTGCTAGTCAGGGGCGAGGTTCACCCCTCCACTTT. This gives the protein CSASQGRGSPLHF.